This TCR beta chain was recorded in a study of shared clonotypes between healthy human individuals (dated by TCRdb to the early 2020s). Background on the whole study: The cohort included three men and a couple of women between 18 and 49 years of age. For each donor, CD4 naive and CD4 memory were each run on three plates, CD8 naive on two plates, and CD8 memory on one plate. The study deeply sequenced blood TCR repertoires of five healthy adults to estimate repertoire size and the extent of clonotype sharing between individuals. To increase sequencing depth and limit assay-specific biases, different laboratories used diverse techniques to prepare libraries and sequence TCR repertoires. Between about 0.85 and 10 billion PBMCs per donor were obtained by leukapheresis.

From its cysteine to its phenylalanine, the CDR3 spans 14 amino acids. Just the 42-base CDR3 DNA is kept, in frame starting at base 1. For CDR1 and CDR2, the germline V gene lists SGHAT and FQNNGV. For this chain, trimming is 5 bases at the V end and 5 bases at the J end, and the number of junction bases without a gene match is 2. The paper's findings and limits, for the study overall: Across several donors, approximately 4.6% of naive CD4, around 3.3% of naive CD8, around 2.5% of memory CD4, and 0.4% of memory CD8 clonotypes were shared. Even with the large sequencing depth, rarefaction of the sorted-subset datasets indicated that sequencing was incomplete. Estimated clonotype richness was generally larger for naive than for memory subsets. Sampling was restricted to blood, and TCR repertoires in tissues likely differ from the TCR repertoires found in blood. Compared with non-shared clonotypes, the clonotypes found in all four sorted-subset donors had higher generation probabilities. Pairwise subsampling led to the expectation that sequencing depth would affect the degree of clonotype sharing among donors. The small number of donors limited the genetic and exposure-history diversity represented.

Regarding this clone: No cognate antigen has been identified for it. No much larger clone exists at a distance of one base, and base qualities are not known.

For the CD8 naive samples, CD45RO-negative cells were positively selected for CCR7, yielding a CD45RA+CCR7+ population from which TemRA cells were excluded. The donors were healthy, HIV-negative adults with no recently reported acute infections or vaccinations. Only Caucasian adults living in Nashville, Tennessee, USA were represented among the donors. After blood collection by leukapheresis, PBMCs were isolated using Ficoll-Histopaque density gradient centrifugation and then cryopreserved in the vapor phase of liquid nitrogen. Analytical flow cytometry was used to check the purity and quantity of every magnetically sorted T cell population. Each sorted fraction had its genomic DNA isolated and then quantified by UV absorbance on a Nanodrop 2000c. TCR CDR3 regions were amplified from genomic DNA by multiplex PCR using the deep immunoSEQ assay. Extracted genomic DNA from each cell subset was spread evenly across all wells of several immunoSEQ 96-well plates, with each plate serving as a replicate. Each replicate PCR for sorted subsets received around 200 ng genomic DNA, equal to roughly 30,000 T cell genomes. Purified libraries were quantified with a Qubit 3.0 fluorometer, sized on a Bioanalyzer 2100, and re-quantified with the KAPA Library Quantification kit. Every immunoSEQ 96-well plate was sequenced on a separate single-read 150-cycle Illumina NextSeq 550 flow cell. In the authors' own workflow: Because only junctional sequences without quality scores were contained in the immunoSEQ output, filtering matching that applied to full-length reads could not be performed. To assign V/J genes and CDR3, sequences were annotated against IMGT germline references using PyIR, a Python wrapper for IgBLAST v1.9. Reads were removed for weak V/J assignments (E-value above 1e-6), missing CDR3, stop codons, out-of-frame junctions, or ambiguous translated residues. A V3J clonotype was defined by an identical inferred V gene, J gene, and CDR3 amino acid sequence. To compute the percentage overlap between repertoires, the number of shared unique clonotypes was divided by the size of the smaller repertoire. Richness of each repertoire was evaluated using RTK rarefaction, the Chao1 estimator, and Recon v2.1 estimates of unobserved clonotypes. For all TCRbeta clonotypes obtained by the gDNA method from a handful of donors, generation probabilities were computed with OLGA. TCRdb holds this immuneACCESS table with in-frame rearrangements only. Some clones are missing; in checked studies, unresolved V genes explain under half, and the rest has no known cause. Clonal size and the V and J genes are those of that table, whereas D and trimming came from the DNA. A total of about 2 million clones appear in this sample, approximately 94% of them only once. The top ten clonotypes cover approximately 1% of the sample.

The rearrangement joined TRBV11-2 to TRBJ2-7; 14 bases in between match TRBD2. The sequenced sample consisted of naive CD8+ T cells sorted from blood. The meaning of the sample's cell subset or site label: CD45RA+CCR7+. The TCR was taken from a man aged 18 to 35 in good health. The CDR3 reads CASSLGLAGDEQYF. The DNA sequence reads TGTGCCAGCAGCCTGGGACTAGCGGGGGACGAGCAGTACTTC. Extended through the reference TRBV11-2 and TRBJ2-7 proteins, this CDR3 yields the full variable domain: EAGVAQSPRYKIIEKRQSVAFWCNPISGHATLYWYQQILGQGPKLLIQFQNNGVVDDSQLPKDRFSAERLKGVDSTLKIQPAKLEDSAVYLCASSLGLAGDEQYFGPGTRLTVT.